This TCR beta chain was captured by sequencing in a study of tumor-infiltrating lymphocytes in primary liver carcinoma. About the study: Spanning 30 to 69 years of age, the patients were men and women.

RNA was extracted from whole blood without cell sorting, alongside germline DNA. Notes on this clonotype: Its ends do not fully match the called genes, so a read error is possible.

The V gene's germline CDR1 is MNHNY and CDR2 SVGAGI (reference sequence). The CDR3 runs to 15 residues. Researchers generated TCR beta cDNA from around 510 ng of total RNA, relying on a constant-region primer. ARM-PCR was slightly modified, and three nested multiplex PCR rounds with it gave rise to the TCR beta libraries. It was with TRBV1-TRBV30 forward primers and a C-beta reverse primer that the first two PCR rounds were run, at 10 cycles each. TCRdb used MiXCR to reprocess the multiplex PCR reads, holding one entry per CDR3 protein. The sample carries some 180,000 distinct CDR3 sequences, less than 65% recorded once.

V is TRBV6-6 and J is TRBJ1-6; D gene uncertain. Sequencing used peripheral blood. The source of this sequence is a man between 40 and 49 years old with primary liver carcinoma and hepatitis B virus infection. The CDR3: CGSRPDTLVDSPLHF. Here the CDR3 DNA reads TGTGGCAGCAGGCCAGATACTCTGGTGGATTCACCCCTCCACTTT.